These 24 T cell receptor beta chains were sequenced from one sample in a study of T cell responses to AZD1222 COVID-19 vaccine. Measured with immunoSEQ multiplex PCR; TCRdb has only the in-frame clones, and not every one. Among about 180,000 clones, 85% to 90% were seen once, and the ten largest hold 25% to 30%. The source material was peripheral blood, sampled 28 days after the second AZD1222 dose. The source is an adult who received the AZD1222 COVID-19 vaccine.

As DNA, the CDR3 is TGTGCCAGCAGTTACATAGATTTGAACACTGAAGCTTTCTTT. Translated: CASSYIDLNTEAFF. This rearrangement joins TRBV6-5 to TRBJ1-1; D ambiguous. From germline, CDR1 is MNHEY and CDR2 SVGAGI. The V and J ends lost 2 bases and 0 bases respectively, with 7 bases between them. The CDR3 spans 14 residues.

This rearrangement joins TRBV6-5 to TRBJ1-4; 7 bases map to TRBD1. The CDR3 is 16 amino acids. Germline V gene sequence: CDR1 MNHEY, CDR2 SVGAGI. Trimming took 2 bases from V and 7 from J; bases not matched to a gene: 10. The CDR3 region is CASSYDWRGQGEKLFF. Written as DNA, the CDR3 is TGTGCCAGCAGTTACGATTGGAGGGGGCAAGGTGAAAAACTGTTTTTT.

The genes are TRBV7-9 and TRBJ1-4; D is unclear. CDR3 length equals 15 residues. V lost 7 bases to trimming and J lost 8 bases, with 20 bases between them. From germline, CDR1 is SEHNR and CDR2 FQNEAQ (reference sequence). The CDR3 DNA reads TGTGCCAGCACCCCCATCGGGCTCAGCGAAGAAAAACTGTTTTTT. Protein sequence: CASTPIGLSEEKLFF.

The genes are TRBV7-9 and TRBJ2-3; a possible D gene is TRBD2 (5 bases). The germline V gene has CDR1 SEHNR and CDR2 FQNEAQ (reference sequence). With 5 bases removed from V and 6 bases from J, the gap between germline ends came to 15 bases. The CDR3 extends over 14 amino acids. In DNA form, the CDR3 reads TGTGCCAGCAGCCCAAGGGTAGGGAGTGATACGCAGTATTTT. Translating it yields CASSPRVGSDTQYF. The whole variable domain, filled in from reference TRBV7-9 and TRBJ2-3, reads DTGVSQNPRHKITKRGQNVTFRCDPISEHNRLYWYRQTLGQGPEFLTYFQNEAQLEKSRLLSDRFSAERPKGSFSTLEIQRTEQGDSAMYLCASSPRVGSDTQYFGPGTRLTVL.

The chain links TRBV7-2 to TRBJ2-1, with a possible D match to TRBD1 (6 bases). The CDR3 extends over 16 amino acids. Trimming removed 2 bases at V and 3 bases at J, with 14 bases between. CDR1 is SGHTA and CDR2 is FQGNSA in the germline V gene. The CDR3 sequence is CASSLIGAGVYNEQFF. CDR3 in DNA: TGTGCCAGCAGCTTAATCGGGGCAGGGGTCTACAATGAGCAGTTCTTC.

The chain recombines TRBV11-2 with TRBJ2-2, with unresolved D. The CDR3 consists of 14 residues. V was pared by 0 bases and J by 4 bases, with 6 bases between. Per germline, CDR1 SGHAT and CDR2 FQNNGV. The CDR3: CASSLELITGELFF. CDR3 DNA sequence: TGTGCCAGCAGCTTAGAGCTTATCACCGGGGAGCTGTTTTTT.

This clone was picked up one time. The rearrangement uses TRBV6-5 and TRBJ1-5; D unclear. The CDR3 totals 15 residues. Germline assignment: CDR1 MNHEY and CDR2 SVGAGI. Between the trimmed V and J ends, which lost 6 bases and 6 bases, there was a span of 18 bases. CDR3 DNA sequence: TGTGCCAGCAGAGACAACTCAGGTTTCGGTCAGCCCCAGCATTTT. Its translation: CASRDNSGFGQPQHF.

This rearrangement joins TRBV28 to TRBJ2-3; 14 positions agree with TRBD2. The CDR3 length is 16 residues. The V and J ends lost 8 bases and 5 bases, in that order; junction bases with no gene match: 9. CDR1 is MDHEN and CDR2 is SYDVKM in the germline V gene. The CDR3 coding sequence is TGTGCCAGCGGCTCGGGACTAGCGGGAGCAGGAGATACGCAGTATTTT. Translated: CASGSGLAGAGDTQYF.

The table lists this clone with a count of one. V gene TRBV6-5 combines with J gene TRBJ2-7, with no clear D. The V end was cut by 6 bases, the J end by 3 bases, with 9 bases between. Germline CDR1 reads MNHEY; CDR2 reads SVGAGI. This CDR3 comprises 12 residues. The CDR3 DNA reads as TGTGCCAGCAGCCACAACCACTACGAGCAGTACTTC. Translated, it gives CASSHNHYEQYF.

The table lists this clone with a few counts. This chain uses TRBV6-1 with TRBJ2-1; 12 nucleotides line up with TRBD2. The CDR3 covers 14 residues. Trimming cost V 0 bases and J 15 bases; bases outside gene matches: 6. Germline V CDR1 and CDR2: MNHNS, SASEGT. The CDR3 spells CASSEAALAGGVFF. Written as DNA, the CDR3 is TGTGCCAGCAGTGAAGCAGCCCTAGCGGGAGGGGTGTTCTTC.

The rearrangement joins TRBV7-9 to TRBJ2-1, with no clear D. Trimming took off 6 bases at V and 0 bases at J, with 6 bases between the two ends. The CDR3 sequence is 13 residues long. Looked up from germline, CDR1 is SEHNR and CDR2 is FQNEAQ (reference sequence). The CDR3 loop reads CASRGPSYNEQFF. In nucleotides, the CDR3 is TGTGCCAGCAGGGGCCCCTCCTACAATGAGCAGTTCTTC.

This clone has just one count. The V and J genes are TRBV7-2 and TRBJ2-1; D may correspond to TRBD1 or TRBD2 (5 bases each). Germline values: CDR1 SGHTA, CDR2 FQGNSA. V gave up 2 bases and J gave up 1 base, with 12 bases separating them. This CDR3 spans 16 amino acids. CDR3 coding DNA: TGTGCCAGCAGCTTATTGGGGACGCAATCCTACAATGAGCAGTTCTTC. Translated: CASSLLGTQSYNEQFF.

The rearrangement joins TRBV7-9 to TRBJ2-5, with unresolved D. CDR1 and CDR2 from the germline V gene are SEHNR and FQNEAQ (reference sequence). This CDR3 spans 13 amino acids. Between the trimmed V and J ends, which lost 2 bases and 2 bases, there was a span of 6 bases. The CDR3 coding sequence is TGTGCCAGCAGCTTACGTCAACAAGAGACCCAGTACTTC. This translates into CASSLRQQETQYF.

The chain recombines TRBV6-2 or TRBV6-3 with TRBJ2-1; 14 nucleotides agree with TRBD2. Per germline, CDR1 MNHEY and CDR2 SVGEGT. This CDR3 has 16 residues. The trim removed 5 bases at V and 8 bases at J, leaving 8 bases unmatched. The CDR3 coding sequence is TGTGCCAGCAGTCGTGGGACTAGCGGGAGTGGGTATGAGCAGTTCTTC. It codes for CASSRGTSGSGYEQFF.

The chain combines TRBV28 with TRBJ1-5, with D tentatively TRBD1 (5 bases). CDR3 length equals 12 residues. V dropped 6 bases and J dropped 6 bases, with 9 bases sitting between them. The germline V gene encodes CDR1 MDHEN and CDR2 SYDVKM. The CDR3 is CASSGGFQPQHF. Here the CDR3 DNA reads TGTGCCAGCAGCGGGGGGTTTCAGCCCCAGCATTTT.

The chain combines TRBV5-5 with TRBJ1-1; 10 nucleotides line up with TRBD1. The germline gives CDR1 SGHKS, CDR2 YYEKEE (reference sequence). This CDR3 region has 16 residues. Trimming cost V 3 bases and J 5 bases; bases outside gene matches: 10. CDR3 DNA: TGTGCCAGCAGCTCCATTGGGACAGGGGAGGGTACTGAAGCTTTCTTT. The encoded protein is CASSSIGTGEGTEAFF.

This CDR3 reads CASSSGQIISGADTQYF. In DNA, the CDR3 is TGTGCCAGCAGCTCAGGACAGATAATTAGCGGGGCAGATACGCAGTATTTT. The chain joins TRBV11-2 to TRBJ2-3; 8 nucleotides align to TRBD2. The CDR3 is made up of 17 amino acids. CDR1 and CDR2 (germline): SGHAT, FQNNGV. V was clipped by 4 bases and J by 4 bases; unmatched bases: 13.

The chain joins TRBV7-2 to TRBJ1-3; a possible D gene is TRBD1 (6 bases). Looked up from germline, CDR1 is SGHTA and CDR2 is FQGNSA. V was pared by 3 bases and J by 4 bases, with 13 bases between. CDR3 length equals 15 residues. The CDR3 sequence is CASSFDRSFGNTIYF. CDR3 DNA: TGTGCCAGCAGCTTCGACAGGTCATTCGGAAACACCATATATTTT.

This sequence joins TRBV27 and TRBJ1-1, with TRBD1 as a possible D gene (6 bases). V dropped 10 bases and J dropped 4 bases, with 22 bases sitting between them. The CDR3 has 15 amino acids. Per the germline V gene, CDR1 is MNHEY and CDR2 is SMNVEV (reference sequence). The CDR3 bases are TGTGCCACCTCCTCGGGACACGCCGGAGGCACTGAAGCTTTCTTT. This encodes CATSSGHAGGTEAFF.

The chain's CDR3 is CASSLSQGLNQPQHF. The CDR3, as DNA: TGTGCCAGCAGTTTATCTCAGGGTCTCAATCAGCCCCAGCATTTT. The J gene is TRBJ1-5, the V gene TRBV27; tentative D call: TRBD1 (5 bases). Germline lookup yields CDR1 MNHEY and CDR2 SMNVEV (reference sequence). This CDR3 is 15 amino acids long. V dropped 0 bases and J dropped 3 bases, with 9 bases sitting between them.

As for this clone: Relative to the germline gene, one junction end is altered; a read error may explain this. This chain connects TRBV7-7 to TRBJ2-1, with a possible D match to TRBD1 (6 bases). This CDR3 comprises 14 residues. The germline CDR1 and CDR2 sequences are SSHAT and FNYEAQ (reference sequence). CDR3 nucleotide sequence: TGTGCTAGCAGCTTGGACAGCTCCTACAATGAGCAGTTCTTC. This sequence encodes CASSLDSSYNEQFF.

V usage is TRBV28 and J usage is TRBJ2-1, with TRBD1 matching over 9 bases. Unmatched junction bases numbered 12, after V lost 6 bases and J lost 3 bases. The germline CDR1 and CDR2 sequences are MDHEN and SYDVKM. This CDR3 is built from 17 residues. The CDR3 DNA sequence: TGTGCCAGCAGCCCCGGGCCCGGGACAGGGATCTACAATGAGCAGTTCTTC. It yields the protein CASSPGPGTGIYNEQFF.

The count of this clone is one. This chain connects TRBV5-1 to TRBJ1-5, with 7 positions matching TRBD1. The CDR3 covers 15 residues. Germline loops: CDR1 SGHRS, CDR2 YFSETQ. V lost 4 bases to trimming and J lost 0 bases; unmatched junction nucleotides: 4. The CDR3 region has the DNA TGCGCCAGCAGCACGGGGACAGATAGCAATCAGCCCCAGCATTTT. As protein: CASSTGTDSNQPQHF.

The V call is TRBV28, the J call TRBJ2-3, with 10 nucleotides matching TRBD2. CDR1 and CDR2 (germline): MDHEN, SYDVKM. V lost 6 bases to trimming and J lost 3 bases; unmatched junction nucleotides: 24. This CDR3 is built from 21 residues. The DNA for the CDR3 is TGTGCCAGCAGGGCCCCCCGGCCTGGGTCTAGCGGGAGAGGGGTGACAGATACGCAGTATTTT. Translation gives CASRAPRPGSSGRGVTDTQYF.